This TCR beta chain is drawn from a study of long-term antiretroviral therapy in people with HIV. In this sample, this clone turned up a few times. Germline V lookup: CDR1 MNHNY, CDR2 SVGAGI (reference sequence). This CDR3 has 14 amino acids. V gave up 4 bases and J gave up 5 bases; unmatched junction bases: 4. They ran version v3.0 of the immunoSEQ assay at survey level. Profiling relied on immunoSEQ multiplex PCR, and the TCRdb table lists in-frame clones only, not all of them. The sample consists of about 20,000 clones, roughly nine tenths of them appearing once. The chain recombines TRBV6-6 with TRBJ1-4, with 7 bases that match TRBD1. This specimen was unsorted PBMCs, taken approximately 4.4 years before starting antiretroviral therapy. The TCR sequence derives from a woman aged 25 to 39 with HIV. CDR3 coding DNA: TGTGCCAGCAGTTCGGGACAGAAAAATGAAAAACTGTTTTTT. It translates to CASSSGQKNEKLFF.